The rows below give T cell receptor beta chains drawn from one sample of a study of early T cells in non-severe SARS-CoV-2 infection. TCRdb re-called the 5' RACE reads with MiXCR, one entry per CDR3 protein. The table shows tens of thousands of distinct CDR3 sequences, with about 6% occurring only once. Sequencing was performed on whole blood, taken at baseline. These receptors originate from an adult who was a healthcare worker with PCR-confirmed SARS-CoV-2 infection or an uninfected control (not recorded which). The CDR3 runs from the conserved cysteine through the conserved F or W. The D gene is left open where the match is weak. Only some rows state a clone size, as once, few, many or a class for expanded clones.

d_call	clone_size	v_call	j_call	cdr3_aa	cdr3_nt
TRBD2	many	TRBV7-2	TRBJ2-1	CASSPGLAGPPYNEQFF	TGTGCCAGCAGCCCAGGACTAGCGGGTCCACCTTACAATGAGCAGTTCTTC
.	few	TRBV19	TRBJ2-7	CASGRATGYEQYF	TGTGCCAGTGGGCGGGCGACGGGATACGAGCAGTACTTC
TRBD2	few	TRBV7-3	TRBJ2-3	CASSWTSGFTDTQYF	TGTGCCAGCAGCTGGACTAGCGGCTTCACAGATACGCAGTATTTT
.	.	TRBV6-6	TRBJ2-2	CASSRSSGELFF	TGTGCCAGCAGTCGGTCGTCCGGGGAGCTGTTTTTT
.	.	TRBV7-9	TRBJ2-6	CASSFAGISGANVLTF	TGTGCCAGCAGCTTCGCGGGGATCTCTGGGGCCAACGTCCTGACTTTC
.	few	TRBV18	TRBJ1-2	CASSHSADGYTF	TGTGCCAGCTCACACAGCGCAGATGGCTACACCTTC
TRBD1	.	TRBV28	TRBJ2-7	CASTGGPSYEQYF	TGTGCCAGCACAGGGGGACCCTCCTACGAGCAGTACTTC
.	few	TRBV27	TRBJ2-3	CASSPGSSKDTQYF	TGTGCCAGCAGTCCCGGGAGTTCAAAAGATACGCAGTATTTT
.	few	TRBV5-4	TRBJ2-3	CASSAELGDPNTDTQYF	TGTGCCAGCAGCGCCGAACTCGGGGATCCGAACACAGATACGCAGTATTTT
TRBD2	many	TRBV5-6	TRBJ2-1	CASSLGTSGIYNEQFF	TGTGCCAGCAGCTTAGGGACTAGCGGGATTTACAATGAGCAGTTCTTC
.	many	TRBV7-2	TRBJ2-7	CASSSGLHTEQYF	TGTGCCAGCAGCTCGGGCCTCCATACGGAGCAGTACTTC
.	many	TRBV12-3/TRBV12-4	TRBJ2-2	CASNTNGVMIAGELFF	TGTGCCAGCAACACCAACGGGGTAATGATAGCCGGGGAGCTGTTTTTT
.	many	TRBV12-3/TRBV12-4	TRBJ2-7	CASSFFSFTPLSSYEQYF	TGTGCCAGCAGTTTCTTCTCCTTTACCCCACTTAGCTCCTACGAGCAGTACTTC
.	.	TRBV11-2	TRBJ1-2	CASSLEGWNGYTF	TGTGCCAGCAGCTTAGAGGGATGGAATGGCTACACCTTC
TRBD2	many	TRBV4-2	TRBJ2-1	CASSQEVAGGGWNEQFF	TGTGCCAGCAGCCAAGAGGTAGCGGGAGGAGGGTGGAATGAGCAGTTCTTC
TRBD1	.	TRBV20-1	TRBJ1-6	CSARDPTGGTSPLHF	TGCAGTGCTAGAGACCCGACAGGGGGCACTTCACCCCTCCACTTT
TRBD1	.	TRBV29-1	TRBJ1-6	CSAVTGGGNSPLHF	TGCAGCGCCGTAACAGGGGGAGGTAATTCACCCCTCCACTTT
.	few	TRBV20-1	TRBJ2-7	CSARERILGPRSSYEQYF	TGCAGTGCTAGAGAAAGGATCCTAGGGCCCCGGAGCTCCTACGAGCAGTACTTC
TRBD1	.	TRBV15	TRBJ1-2	CATSRPGQDGSYGYTF	TGTGCCACCAGCAGACCGGGACAGGATGGGAGCTATGGCTACACCTTC
.	few	TRBV4-3	TRBJ1-2	CASSQDQGNNYGYTF	TGCGCCAGCAGCCAAGATCAGGGGAACAACTATGGCTACACCTTC
TRBD2	few	TRBV19	TRBJ2-1	CASSIGGRADEQFF	TGTGCCAGTAGTATAGGCGGGAGGGCTGATGAGCAGTTCTTC
.	many	TRBV6-1	TRBJ2-3	CASSYRDFHTDTQYF	TGTGCCAGCAGCTACCGGGACTTCCACACAGATACGCAGTATTTT
.	few	TRBV24-1	TRBJ2-4	CATSASGSPNIQYF	TGTGCCACCAGTGCTTCGGGTTCCCCTAACATTCAGTACTTC
TRBD1	few	TRBV20-1	TRBJ2-1	CSASKGTEKDEQFF	TGCAGTGCTTCAAAAGGGACAGAAAAAGATGAGCAGTTCTTC
.	many	TRBV20-1	TRBJ1-4	CSASIGQSNEKLFF	TGCAGTGCTAGTATTGGGCAGTCTAATGAAAAACTGTTTTTT
TRBD2	many	TRBV20-1	TRBJ2-2	CSARRSGGKTGELFF	TGCAGTGCTAGGCGCAGCGGGGGGAAGACCGGGGAGCTGTTTTTT
TRBD2	few	TRBV28	TRBJ2-7	CASSLFGGRAHEQYF	TGTGCCAGCAGTTTATTCGGCGGGAGGGCCCACGAGCAGTACTTC
.	.	TRBV12-3/TRBV12-4	TRBJ2-2	CASTFSGEGTGELFF	TGTGCCAGTACCTTTAGCGGAGAAGGCACCGGGGAGCTGTTTTTT
.	.	TRBV6-2/TRBV6-3	TRBJ2-1	CASSYDRSSYNEQFF	TGTGCCAGCAGTTATGATCGGAGCTCCTACAATGAGCAGTTCTTC
.	.	TRBV6-5	TRBJ2-6	CASSYVRGSGANVLTF	TGTGCCAGCAGTTACGTCCGGGGGTCTGGGGCCAACGTCCTGACTTTC
.	few	TRBV6-1	TRBJ2-2	CASSESGAKSGELFF	TGTGCCAGCAGTGAGTCCGGGGCGAAATCCGGGGAGCTGTTTTTT
.	.	TRBV7-8	TRBJ2-7	CASSPRARGREQYF	TGTGCCAGCAGCCCAAGGGCCAGGGGCCGCGAGCAGTACTTC